The subject of this entry is one T cell receptor (beta chain). What it recognizes is unknown. This record comes from a study of T cells in lung cancer brain metastases. Points from the study as a whole: Most clones were lesion-specific, with limited overlap between paired lesions (mean Morisita index around 0.2).

Sequencing was performed with immunoSEQ multiplex PCR; in TCRdb, only in-frame clones are kept and a portion is missing. The data show about 4,000 clones, around nine tenths seen once. Germline V gene lookup returns CDR1 SGHRS and CDR2 YFSETQ. With 2 bases removed from V and 3 bases from J, the gap between germline ends came to 19 bases. The CDR3 contains 17 residues. Resection was for synchronous oligometastatic disease or a late solitary brain metastasis recurrence. Guided by marked H&E slides, tumor areas were macrodissected from 5 or 6 unstained, deparaffinized 10 um sections. This sequence was found in a man aged 55-75 years with non-small cell lung cancer. The chain combines TRBV5-1 with TRBJ2-3; tentative D call: TRBD1 (8 bases). Sample: tumor tissue from the primary lung tumor. For the CDR3, the DNA is TGCGCCAGCAGCTTCCTCCCTGACAGGGGAGGGACAGATACGCAGTATTTT. This codes for CASSFLPDRGGTDTQYF.